This T cell receptor beta chain was obtained from a study of T cell repertoires in cytomegalovirus infection. Study as a whole: Recently identified HLA-C-restricted CMV epitopes and well-studied HLA-B-restricted CMV epitopes were used by the study. Public TCR beta signatures provided an indication of both CMV infection and a matching HLA type.

Regarding the study as a whole: Of the TCR beta families, the public ones yielded a cumulative frequency that identified carriers of CMV plus the relevant HLA. The ex vivo response was dominated by HLA-C-restricted CMV-specific TCR beta clonotypes.

As concerns this clonotype: No antigen is known for it.

The length of the CDR3 is 16 residues. The V segment lost 6 bases and the J segment 2 bases; nucleotides outside the gene matches: 8. Germline CDR1 and CDR2: MNHNY and SVGAGI (reference sequence). TCRdb redid the calling of the reads with MiXCR, one entry per CDR3 protein. The sample consists of about 47,000 distinct CDR3 sequences, roughly a fifth of them appearing once. The TCR sequence derives from a human donor in good health (CMV status not recorded). Some clones in this sample may be carry-over from other donors' samples. The rearrangement joins TRBV6-6 to TRBJ1-3, with TRBD1 matching over 9 bases. The source was CD8+ T cells from cultured PBMCs, collected from culture after CMV antigen stimulation. The CDR3 is CASSQQGQGTGNTIYF. CDR3 in DNA: TGTGCCAGCAGCCAGCAGGGACAGGGAACTGGAAACACCATATATTTT.